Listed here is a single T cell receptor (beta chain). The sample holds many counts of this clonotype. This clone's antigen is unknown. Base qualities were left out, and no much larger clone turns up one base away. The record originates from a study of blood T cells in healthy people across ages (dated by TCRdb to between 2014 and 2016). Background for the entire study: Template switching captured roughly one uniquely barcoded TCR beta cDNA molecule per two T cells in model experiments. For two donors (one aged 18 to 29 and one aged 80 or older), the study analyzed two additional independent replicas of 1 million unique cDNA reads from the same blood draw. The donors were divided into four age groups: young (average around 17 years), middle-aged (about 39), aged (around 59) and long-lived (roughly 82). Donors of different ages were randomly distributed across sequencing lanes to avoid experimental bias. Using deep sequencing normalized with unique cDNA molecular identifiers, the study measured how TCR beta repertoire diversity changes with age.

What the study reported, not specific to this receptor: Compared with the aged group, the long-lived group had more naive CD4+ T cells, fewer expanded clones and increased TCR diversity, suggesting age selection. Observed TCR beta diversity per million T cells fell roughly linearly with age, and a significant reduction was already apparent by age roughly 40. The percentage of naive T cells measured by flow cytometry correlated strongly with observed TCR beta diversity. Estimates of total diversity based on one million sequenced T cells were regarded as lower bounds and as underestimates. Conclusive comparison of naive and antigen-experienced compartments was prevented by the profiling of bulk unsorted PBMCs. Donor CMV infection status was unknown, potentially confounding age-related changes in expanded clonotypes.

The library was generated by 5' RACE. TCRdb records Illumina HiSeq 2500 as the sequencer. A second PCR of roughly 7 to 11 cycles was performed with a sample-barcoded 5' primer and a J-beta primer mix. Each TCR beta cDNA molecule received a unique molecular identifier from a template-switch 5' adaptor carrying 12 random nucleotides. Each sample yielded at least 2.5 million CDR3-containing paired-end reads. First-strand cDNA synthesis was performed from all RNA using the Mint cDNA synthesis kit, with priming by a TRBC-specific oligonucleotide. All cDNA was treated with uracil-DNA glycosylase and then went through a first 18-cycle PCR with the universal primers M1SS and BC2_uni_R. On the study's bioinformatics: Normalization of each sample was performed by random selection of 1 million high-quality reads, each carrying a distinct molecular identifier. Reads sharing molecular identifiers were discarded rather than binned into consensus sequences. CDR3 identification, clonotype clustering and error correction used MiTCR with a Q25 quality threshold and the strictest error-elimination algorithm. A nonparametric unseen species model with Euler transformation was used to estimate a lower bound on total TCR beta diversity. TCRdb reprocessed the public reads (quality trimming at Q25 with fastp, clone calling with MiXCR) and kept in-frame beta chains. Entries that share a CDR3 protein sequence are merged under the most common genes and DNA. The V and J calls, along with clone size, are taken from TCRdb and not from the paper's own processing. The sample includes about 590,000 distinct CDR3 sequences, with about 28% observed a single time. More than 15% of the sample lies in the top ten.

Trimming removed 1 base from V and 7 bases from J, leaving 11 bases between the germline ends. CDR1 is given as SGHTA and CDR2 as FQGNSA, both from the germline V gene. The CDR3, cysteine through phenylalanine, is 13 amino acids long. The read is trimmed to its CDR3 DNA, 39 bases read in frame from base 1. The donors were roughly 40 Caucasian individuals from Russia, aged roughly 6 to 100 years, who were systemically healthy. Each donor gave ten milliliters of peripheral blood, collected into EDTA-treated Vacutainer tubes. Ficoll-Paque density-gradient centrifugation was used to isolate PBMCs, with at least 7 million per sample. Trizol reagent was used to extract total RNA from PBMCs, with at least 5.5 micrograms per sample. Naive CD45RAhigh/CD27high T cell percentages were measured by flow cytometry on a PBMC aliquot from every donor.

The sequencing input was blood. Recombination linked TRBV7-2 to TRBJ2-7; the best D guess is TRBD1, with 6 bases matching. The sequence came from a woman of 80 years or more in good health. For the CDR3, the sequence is CASSLDRVREQYF. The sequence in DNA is TGTGCCAGCAGCTTAGACAGGGTAAGGGAGCAGTACTTC.